This TCR beta chain emerged from a study of graft-versus-host responses after intestinal transplantation (dated by TCRdb to the early 2020s). Looking at the study overall: Multivisceral, liver-intestinal, or isolated intestinal transplants were received by the recipients. A peak of at least 4% donor T cells among recipient peripheral blood mononuclear cells was the definition used for donor T cell macrochimerism. Anti-thymocyte globulin induction was given to all recipients, followed by maintenance tacrolimus and steroids for 2 to 4 years. To identify alloreactive clones, pre-transplant mixed lymphocyte reaction products were sequenced and compared with unstimulated pre-transplant donor and recipient T cells. After intestinal transplantation, graft-versus-host and host-versus-graft alloreactive T cell clones in the graft, circulation and bone marrow were tracked using bulk TCR-beta CDR3 sequencing. Instead of going to the commercial service, samples from a few later patients were sequenced in-house on an Illumina MiSeq and processed with MiXCR. Of the 20 to 25 intestinal transplant recipients enrolled in the cohort, one of whom was a retransplant, 3 patients without pretransplant specimens were excluded.

On this clone: Its specific antigen is unknown. Per-base quality was not reported, and no clone a single base away is much larger than it.

The time point label, as the study defines it: cells obtained before transplantation from donor or recipient. CD3+CD4+ and CD3+CD8+ populations were FACS-sorted from unstimulated pre-transplant donor and recipient cells taken from spleen or lymph nodes. Libraries were constructed by the immunoSEQ multiplex PCR assay. For most patients, genomic DNA was isolated using the Qiagen DNeasy Blood and Tissue Kit and was shipped frozen to Adaptive Biotechnologies for TCR sequencing. For most patients, genomic DNA was subjected to high-throughput TCR-beta CDR3 sequencing by Adaptive Biotechnologies. For the original study's pipeline: TCR sequencing data for roughly 20 patients were retrieved from Adaptive's ImmunoSEQ software; a few other patients were processed with MiXCR and VDJtools. To correct CD4 versus CD8 sorting errors, any sequence found in both subsets at a frequency ratio below 5:1 was removed. CDR3 nucleotide sequences shared between donor and recipient were removed because their origin could not be assigned. To be classed as alloreactive, a clone needed at least 2-fold expansion over unstimulated cells and a minimum CFSE-low frequency of 0.002% (template counts) or 0.001% (read counts). Mappable clones were those detected in sequenced pre-transplant spleen, lymph node, or MLR CFSE-low populations of the donor or recipient. Cumulative frequency of alloreactive clones was calculated as a percentage of all sequences weighted by copy number. TCRdb took this table from immuneACCESS and kept in-frame rearrangements with V and J called. Such tables lack part of the clones; where checked against another copy, unresolved V genes explain under half of the gap, and the rest is unexplained. The V and J calls and clone size come from that table; D and trimming were worked out from the DNA. The sample contains around 89,000 clones, less than 95% of them found a single time. The ten largest clonotypes hold around 0.38% of the sample.

Deletion took 4 bases off V and 2 bases off J, with a span of 12 bases between the germline ends. CDR1 and CDR2 are drawn from the germline V gene (reference sequence): SEHNR, FQNEAQ. Counted from cysteine to phenylalanine, this CDR3 has 14 amino acids. Kept here is only the CDR3 DNA, which spans 42 bases and is read in frame from base 1. The paper's findings and limits, for the study overall: GvH clones were detected in recipient bone marrow, and some appeared earlier in ileal mucosa or blood, consistent with an intestinal mucosal origin. Conclusions were limited by the relatively low number and heterogeneity of intestinal transplant patients. In the allografts of patients with donor T cell macrochimerism, GvH to HvG T cell clonal ratios were high. Peak levels of circulating GvH clones were associated with declines in HvG clones early after transplant.

The sequence derives from a human donor who was the organ donor for an intestinal transplant. This specimen was unstimulated CD8+ T cells sorted from spleen or lymph node cells, taken before transplant. This sequence uses TRBV7-9 and TRBJ2-7; the D region possibly corresponds to TRBD2 (5 bases align). The CDR3 region: CASSYDRGTYEQYF. The sequenced DNA: TGTGCCAGCAGCTATGACCGGGGAACCTACGAGCAGTACTTC. Supplemented by the reference TRBV7-9 and TRBJ2-7 proteins around the CDR3, the complete variable domain is DTGVSQNPRHKITKRGQNVTFRCDPISEHNRLYWYRQTLGQGPEFLTYFQNEAQLEKSRLLSDRFSAERPKGSFSTLEIQRTEQGDSAMYLCASSYDRGTYEQYFGPGTRLTVT.